This T cell receptor (beta chain) was recovered during a study of T cells in Graves' hyperthyroidism and ophthalmopathy (dated by TCRdb to between 2018 and 2021). For the study in its entirety: Peripheral blood samples were taken at the time of initial diagnosis, prior to any treatment. To identify TCR V-J signatures that set the groups apart, the researchers used a discovery cohort of more than 95 patients, made up of 40 to 45 with Graves' ophthalmopathy and some 58 with stable Graves' hyperthyroidism. An independent validation cohort of 18 to 20 hyperthyroidism patients and over 15 patients who later progressed to ophthalmopathy tested prospective prediction of ophthalmopathy. After blood sampling, hyperthyroidism patients were treated with methimazole at a starting dose of 30 mg daily, and ophthalmopathy patients were treated with high-dose intravenous methylprednisolone. Thyroid tissue and blood T-cell repertoires from six or seven Graves' hyperthyroidism patients were also compared in the study. The 100 discovery patients were divided at random into training and test sets in a 7:3 ratio. TCR Vbeta CDR3 sequencing of some 140 peripheral blood samples (fewer than 45 ophthalmopathy, roughly 72 hyperthyroidism and about 17 progressor patients) is reported in the paper.

A patient counted as having stable Graves' hyperthyroidism if no progression to ophthalmopathy occurred over 18 months of follow-up. Hyperthyroidism patients were newly diagnosed, had a disease duration of under 2 months, and were aged 18 to 65 years. The study excluded patients with uncontrolled infections, other autoimmune diseases, pregnancy or lactation. Diagnoses relied on clinical symptoms, serum thyroxine and TRAb, thyroid ultrasound and orbital computed tomography. PBMCs were isolated from about 9 ml of fresh peripheral blood by Ficoll-Paque density gradient centrifugation. Trizol reagent was used to extract total RNA, and RNA quality was then checked on an Agilent 2100 Bioanalyzer. TCR beta CDR3 regions were amplified from RNA transcripts. The TCR CDR3 was subjected to a first round of RT-PCR using the HTBI primer set and the Qiagen OneStep RT-PCR kit. A second multiplex PCR round built the libraries, followed by size selection and purification. Paired-end sequencing of the libraries was performed with 100 bp reads on an Illumina HiSeq2000. The study's processing was this. SOAPnuke was used to process the raw data, with reads discarded if the reads contained adapters or uncalled bases, had a mean Phred below 15, or lacked an exact constant-primer or identifier match. High-quality paired reads were merged using COPE v1.2.5, and each unique nucleotide sequence was defined as a clonotype. MiTCR v1.1 was used to align the clonotypes against IMGT TRBV, TRBD and TRBJ reference segments. Only V-J combinations with frequency above 0.0001, covering roughly 99% of repertoires, were analysed. A TCS score was defined as the ratio between F50 (clonal expansion) and ExV (chaos), using BLOSUM62-based TCRdist between CDR3 peptides within each V-J. Welch's t-statistics and random forest reduced around 520 V-J features to roughly 13, which were used in a naive Bayes classifier (R e1071). Using fastp trimming at Q25 and MiXCR clonotype assembly, TCRdb reanalyzed the public sequencing data and kept in-frame beta chains. All rows with the same CDR3 protein become a single entry with the most common DNA and genes. TCRdb's processing, not the authors' own work, is the source of the V and J calls. The sample profile shows 650,000 to 700,000 distinct CDR3 sequences; 15% to 20% of them were found once. Jointly, the top ten make up about 16% of the sample.

There are many counts of this clonotype. No antigen is known for it. The sample holds no much larger clone one base away, and base qualities are not on file. What the research found in general, with its limitations: In cross-validation, a model built on a 13 V-J signature told ophthalmopathy apart from stable hyperthyroidism with approximately 90% sensitivity and roughly 82% specificity, and in testing the same model reached 80%/75%. During validation, the model predicted progression to ophthalmopathy a median of roughly 7.1 months ahead of onset, with 70.59% sensitivity and around 73% specificity. Most expanded thyroid clonotypes (frequency above 0.001) were also detected in blood, suggesting blood repertoires may reflect thyroid immune responses. Sample size was not statistically predetermined, and investigators were not blinded to group allocation.

The CDR3 spans 14 residues, from the cysteine through the phenylalanine. This entry keeps only the CDR3 DNA: 42 bases, framed from base 1. The V and J ends are trimmed by 1 base and 3 bases, leaving 9 bases between them. From the germline V gene, CDR1 is SGHVS and CDR2 is FQNEAQ. Sequenced input: blood. This sequence was found in a man between 50 and 59 years old with Graves' hyperthyroidism. The chain is encoded by TRBV7-8 joined to TRBJ1-2, with no D gene named confidently. The CDR3 in this case is CASSLVPGDYGYTF. The DNA is as follows: TGTGCCAGCAGCTTAGTGCCAGGCGACTATGGCTACACCTTC.